This is a list of T cell receptor beta chains from one sample in a study of cytotoxic CD8 clonotypes in ibrutinib-treated CLL. Assay used: immunoSEQ multiplex PCR; TCRdb lists only in-frame clones, some missing. The sample includes 150,000 to 200,000 clones, 70% to 85% of them seen just once. The sample was PBMCs, taken after 12 months of ibrutinib treatment. These receptors were taken from a human donor with chronic lymphocytic leukemia. Each CDR3 is given with its conserved first and last residue. Fields, in order: V gene, clone size, CDR3 length, D gene, J gene, CDR3 DNA, CDR3 protein. D genes are given only for firm matches. The size entry is marked missing in some rows and otherwise reads once, few, many or a size class.

TRBV29-1	.	15	TRBD1	TRBJ2-1	TGCAGCGGTCGGTTAGGACAGGGACACTACAATGAGCAGTTCTTC	CSGRLGQGHYNEQFF
TRBV30	.	12	.	TRBJ1-2	TGTGCCTGGGGCCGGGGGCCATATGGCTACACCTTC	CAWGRGPYGYTF
TRBV6-1	.	12	TRBD1	TRBJ2-7	TGTGCCAGCAGCCTTGACAGGGTCGGGCAGTACTTC	CASSLDRVGQYF
TRBV5-1	.	14	.	TRBJ2-1	TGCGCCAGCAGCTGGGCGTACAGGGCAGGTGAGCAGTTCTTC	CASSWAYRAGEQFF
TRBV7-9	once	15	.	TRBJ1-4	TGTGCCAGCAGCTTAGAACAGGCAACTAATGAAAAACTGTTTTTT	CASSLEQATNEKLFF
TRBV18	.	16	TRBD1	TRBJ1-3	TGTGCCAGCTCACCGCCCGACAGGGCTCTCGGAAACACCATATATTTT	CASSPPDRALGNTIYF
TRBV27	once	15	.	TRBJ2-1	TGTGCCAGCAGTACTAGCAGCGACTCCTACAATGAGCAGTTCTTC	CASSTSSDSYNEQFF
TRBV29-1	once	13	TRBD2	TRBJ2-2	TGCAGCGGCGGGAGTCCCCACACCGGGGAGCTGTTTTTT	CSGGSPHTGELFF
TRBV9	.	15	.	TRBJ1-5	TGTGCCAGCAGCGTCGAGGGAAATAGCAATCAGCCCCAGCATTTT	CASSVEGNSNQPQHF
TRBV29-1	.	13	.	TRBJ1-3	TGCAGCGTTGTCCACTGGGATCGGAACACCATATATTTT	CSVVHWDRNTIYF
TRBV27	few	16	.	TRBJ1-2	TGTGCCAGCAGTTTATTCCGGGGCCCGGGGGGTGGTGGCTACACCTTC	CASSLFRGPGGGGYTF
TRBV6-1	few	14	TRBD1	TRBJ1-5	TGTGCCAGCAGCGCAGGGGGGGTTGGTCAGCCCCAGCATTTT	CASSAGGVGQPQHF
TRBV28	.	13	.	TRBJ2-7	TGTGCCAGCAGTTCGCCCCAGTCCTACGAGCAGTACTTC	CASSSPQSYEQYF
TRBV9	.	13	.	TRBJ1-1	TGTGCCAGCAGCCACAGGGACAACACTGAAGCTTTCTTT	CASSHRDNTEAFF
TRBV6-6	.	13	.	TRBJ1-2	TGTGCCAGCAGTCCCGGGACCGACGCGGGCTACACCTTC	CASSPGTDAGYTF
TRBV27	once	16	.	TRBJ1-1	TGTGCCAGCAGTATCGGGACATCTCTCGTGAACACTGAAGCTTTCTTT	CASSIGTSLVNTEAFF
TRBV7-6	.	12	.	TRBJ2-7	TGTGCCAGCAGTGTGGGGGACTACGAGCAGTACTTC	CASSVGDYEQYF
TRBV6-1	.	13	TRBD1	TRBJ2-7	TGTGCCAGCTTTAGGACAGGGCGCTACGAGCAGTACTTC	CASFRTGRYEQYF
TRBV7-9	.	14	.	TRBJ2-5	TGTGCCAGCACCACGTACAGGTCCGAAGAGACCCAGTACTTC	CASTTYRSEETQYF
TRBV7-3	.	13	.	TRBJ1-1	TGTGCCAGCAGCTTTGCAGTGAACACTGAAGCTTTCTTT	CASSFAVNTEAFF